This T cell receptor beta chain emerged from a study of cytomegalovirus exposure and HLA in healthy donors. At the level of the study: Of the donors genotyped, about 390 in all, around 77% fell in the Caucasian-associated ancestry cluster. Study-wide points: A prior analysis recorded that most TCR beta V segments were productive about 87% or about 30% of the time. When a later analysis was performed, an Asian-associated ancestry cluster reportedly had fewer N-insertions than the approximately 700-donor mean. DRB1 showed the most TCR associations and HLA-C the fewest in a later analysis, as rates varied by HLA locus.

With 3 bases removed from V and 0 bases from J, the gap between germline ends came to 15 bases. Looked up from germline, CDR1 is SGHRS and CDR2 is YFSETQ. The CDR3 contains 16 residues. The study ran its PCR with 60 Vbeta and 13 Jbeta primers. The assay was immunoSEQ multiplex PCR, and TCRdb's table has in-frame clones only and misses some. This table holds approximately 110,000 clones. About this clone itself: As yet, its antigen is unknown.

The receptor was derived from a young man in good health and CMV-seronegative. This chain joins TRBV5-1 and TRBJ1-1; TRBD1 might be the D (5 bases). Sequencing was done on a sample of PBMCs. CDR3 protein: CASSWGNGGMNTEAFF. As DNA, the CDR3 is TGCGCCAGCAGCTGGGGCAACGGGGGAATGAACACTGAAGCTTTCTTT.